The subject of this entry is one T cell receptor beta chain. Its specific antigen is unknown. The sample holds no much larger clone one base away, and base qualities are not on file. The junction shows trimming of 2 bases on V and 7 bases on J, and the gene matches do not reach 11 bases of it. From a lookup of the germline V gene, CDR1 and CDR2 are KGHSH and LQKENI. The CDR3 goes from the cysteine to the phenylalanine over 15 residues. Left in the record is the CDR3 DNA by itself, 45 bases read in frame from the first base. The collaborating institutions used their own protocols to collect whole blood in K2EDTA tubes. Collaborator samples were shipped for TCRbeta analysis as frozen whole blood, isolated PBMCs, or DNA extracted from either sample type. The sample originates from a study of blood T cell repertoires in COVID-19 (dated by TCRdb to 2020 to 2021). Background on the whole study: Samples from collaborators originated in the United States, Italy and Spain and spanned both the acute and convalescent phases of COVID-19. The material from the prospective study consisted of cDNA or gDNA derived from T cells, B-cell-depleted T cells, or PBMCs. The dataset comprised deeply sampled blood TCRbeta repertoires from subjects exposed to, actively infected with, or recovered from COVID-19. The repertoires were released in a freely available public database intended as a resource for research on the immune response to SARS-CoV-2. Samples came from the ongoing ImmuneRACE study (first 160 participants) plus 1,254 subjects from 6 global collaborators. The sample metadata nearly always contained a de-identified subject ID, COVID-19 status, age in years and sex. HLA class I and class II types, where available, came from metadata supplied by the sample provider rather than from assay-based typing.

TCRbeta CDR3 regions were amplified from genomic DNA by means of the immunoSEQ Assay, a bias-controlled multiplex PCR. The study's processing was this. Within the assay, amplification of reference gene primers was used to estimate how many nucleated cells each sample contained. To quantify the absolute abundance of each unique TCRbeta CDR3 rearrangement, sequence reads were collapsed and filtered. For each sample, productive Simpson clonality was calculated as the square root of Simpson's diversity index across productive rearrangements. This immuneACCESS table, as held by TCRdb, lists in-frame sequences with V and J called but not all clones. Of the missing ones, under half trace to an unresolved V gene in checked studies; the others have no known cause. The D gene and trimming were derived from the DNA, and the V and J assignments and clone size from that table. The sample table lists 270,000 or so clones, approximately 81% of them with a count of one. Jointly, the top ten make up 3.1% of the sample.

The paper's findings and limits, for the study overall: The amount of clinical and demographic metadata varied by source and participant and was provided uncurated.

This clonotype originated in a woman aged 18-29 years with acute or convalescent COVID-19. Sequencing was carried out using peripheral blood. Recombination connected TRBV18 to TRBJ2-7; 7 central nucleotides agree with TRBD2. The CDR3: CASSPSPAGKGEQYF. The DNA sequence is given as TGTGCCAGCTCACCAAGCCCAGCGGGAAAGGGAGAGCAGTACTTC.